A single T cell receptor beta chain is shown here with its context. In the original workflow: Using reference gene primer amplification, nucleated cell counts were estimated. This table comes from immunoSEQ multiplex PCR, and its TCRdb copy is limited to in-frame clones, with some not included. V and J calls and clone size are given by that table; D and trimming were obtained from the DNA. The table records about 55,000 clones, 85% to 90% of them present only once. With 4 bases clipped from V and 3 bases from J, the junction kept 5 bases outside the gene matches. Germline values: CDR1 SGDLS, CDR2 YYNGEE. This CDR3 is built from 14 residues. This record comes from a study of blood T cell repertoires in COVID-19. For the study at large: Sites across the United States, Italy and Spain contributed samples from acute and convalescent COVID-19. From T cells, B-cell-depleted T cells, or PBMCs came the material, which was cDNA or gDNA.

The chain combines TRBV9 with TRBJ2-3, with 7 bases lining up with TRBD2. Specimen: peripheral blood. The clonotype comes from a man in his 60s with active COVID-19. Here the CDR3 DNA reads TGTGCCAGCAGCACCGCTAGCGGAACAGATACGCAGTATTTT. This encodes CASSTASGTDTQYF.